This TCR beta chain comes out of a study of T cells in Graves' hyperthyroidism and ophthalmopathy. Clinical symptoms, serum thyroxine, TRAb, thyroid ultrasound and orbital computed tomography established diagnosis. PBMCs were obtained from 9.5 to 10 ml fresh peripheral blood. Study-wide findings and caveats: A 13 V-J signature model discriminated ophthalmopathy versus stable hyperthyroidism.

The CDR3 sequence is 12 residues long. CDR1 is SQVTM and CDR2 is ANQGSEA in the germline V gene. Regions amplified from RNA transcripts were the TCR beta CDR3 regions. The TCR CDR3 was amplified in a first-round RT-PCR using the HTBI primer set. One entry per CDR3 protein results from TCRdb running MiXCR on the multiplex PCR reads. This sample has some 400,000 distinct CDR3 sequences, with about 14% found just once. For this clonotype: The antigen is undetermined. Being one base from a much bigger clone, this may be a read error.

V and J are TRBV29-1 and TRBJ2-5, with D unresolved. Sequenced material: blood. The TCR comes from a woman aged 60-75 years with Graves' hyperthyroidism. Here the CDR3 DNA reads TGCAGCGCGCGGATCAACCAAGAGATCCAGTACTTC. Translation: CSARINQEIQYF.